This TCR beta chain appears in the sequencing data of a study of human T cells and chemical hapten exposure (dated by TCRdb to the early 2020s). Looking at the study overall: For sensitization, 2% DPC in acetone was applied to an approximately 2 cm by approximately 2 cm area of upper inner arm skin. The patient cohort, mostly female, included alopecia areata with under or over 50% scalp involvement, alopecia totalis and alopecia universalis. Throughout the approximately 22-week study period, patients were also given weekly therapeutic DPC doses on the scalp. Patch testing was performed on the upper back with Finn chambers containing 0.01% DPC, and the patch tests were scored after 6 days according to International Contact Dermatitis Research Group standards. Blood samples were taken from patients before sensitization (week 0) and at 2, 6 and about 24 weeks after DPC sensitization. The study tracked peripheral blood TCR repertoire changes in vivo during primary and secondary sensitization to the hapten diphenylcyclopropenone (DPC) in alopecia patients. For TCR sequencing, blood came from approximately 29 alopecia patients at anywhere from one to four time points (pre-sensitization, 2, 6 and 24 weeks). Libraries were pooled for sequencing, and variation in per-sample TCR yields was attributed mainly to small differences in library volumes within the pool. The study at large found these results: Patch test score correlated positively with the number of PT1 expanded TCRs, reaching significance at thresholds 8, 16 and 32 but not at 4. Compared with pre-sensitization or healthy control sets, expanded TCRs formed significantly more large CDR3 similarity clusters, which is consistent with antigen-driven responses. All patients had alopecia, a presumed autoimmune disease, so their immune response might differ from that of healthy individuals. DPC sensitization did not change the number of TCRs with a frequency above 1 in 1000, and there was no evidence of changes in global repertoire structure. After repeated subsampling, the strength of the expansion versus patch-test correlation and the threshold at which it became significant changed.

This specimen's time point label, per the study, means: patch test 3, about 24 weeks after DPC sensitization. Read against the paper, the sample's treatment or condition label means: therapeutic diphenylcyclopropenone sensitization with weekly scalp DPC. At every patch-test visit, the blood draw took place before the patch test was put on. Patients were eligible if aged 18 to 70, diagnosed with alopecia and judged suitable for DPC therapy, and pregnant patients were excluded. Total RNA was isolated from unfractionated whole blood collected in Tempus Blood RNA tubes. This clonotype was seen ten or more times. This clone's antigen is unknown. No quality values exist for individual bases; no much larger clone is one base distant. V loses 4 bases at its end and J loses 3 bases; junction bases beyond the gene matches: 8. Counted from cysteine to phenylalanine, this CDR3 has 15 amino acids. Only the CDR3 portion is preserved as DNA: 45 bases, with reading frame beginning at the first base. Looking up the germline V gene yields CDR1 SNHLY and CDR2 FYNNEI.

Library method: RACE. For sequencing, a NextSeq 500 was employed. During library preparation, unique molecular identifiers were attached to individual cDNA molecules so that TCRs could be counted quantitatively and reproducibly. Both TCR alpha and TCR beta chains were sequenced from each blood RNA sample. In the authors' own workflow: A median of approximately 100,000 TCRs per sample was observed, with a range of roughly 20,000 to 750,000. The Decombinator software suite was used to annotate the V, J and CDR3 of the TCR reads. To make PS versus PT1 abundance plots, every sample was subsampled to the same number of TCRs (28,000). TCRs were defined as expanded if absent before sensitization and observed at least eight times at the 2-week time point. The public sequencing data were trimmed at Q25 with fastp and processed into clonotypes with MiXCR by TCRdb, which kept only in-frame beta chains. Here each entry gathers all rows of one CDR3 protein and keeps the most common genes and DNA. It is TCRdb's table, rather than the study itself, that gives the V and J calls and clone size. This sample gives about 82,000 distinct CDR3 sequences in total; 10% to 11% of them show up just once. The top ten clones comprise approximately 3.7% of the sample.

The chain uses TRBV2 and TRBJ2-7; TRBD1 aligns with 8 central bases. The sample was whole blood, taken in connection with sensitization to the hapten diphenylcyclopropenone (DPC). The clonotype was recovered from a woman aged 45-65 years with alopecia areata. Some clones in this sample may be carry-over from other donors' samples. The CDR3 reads CASSVKGQVNYEQYF. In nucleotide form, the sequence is TGTGCCAGCAGTGTGAAGGGACAGGTAAACTACGAGCAGTACTTC.